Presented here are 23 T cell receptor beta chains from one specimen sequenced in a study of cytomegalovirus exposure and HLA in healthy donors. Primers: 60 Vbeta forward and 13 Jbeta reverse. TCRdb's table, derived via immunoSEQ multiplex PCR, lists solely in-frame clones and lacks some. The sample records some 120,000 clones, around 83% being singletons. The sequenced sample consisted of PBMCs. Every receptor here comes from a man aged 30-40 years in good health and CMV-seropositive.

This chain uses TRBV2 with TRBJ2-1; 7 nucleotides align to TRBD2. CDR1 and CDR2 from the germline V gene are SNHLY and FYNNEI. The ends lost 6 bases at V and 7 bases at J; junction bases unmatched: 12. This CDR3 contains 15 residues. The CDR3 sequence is CASRRLARRANEQFF. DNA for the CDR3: TGTGCCAGCAGACGACTAGCTCGGAGGGCAAATGAGCAGTTCTTC.

The CDR3 reads CASISREGCQRSYEQYV. CDR3 DNA sequence: TGCGCCAGCATCTCAAGGGAGGGTTGTCAAAGGTCCTACGAGCAGTACGTC. The rearrangement uses TRBV10-1 and TRBJ2-7, with 7 bases that match TRBD2. Germline CDR1 reads WNHNN; CDR2 reads SYGVQD (reference sequence). This CDR3 comprises 17 residues. V shed 7 bases and J 1 base; nucleotides not matched to a gene: 16.

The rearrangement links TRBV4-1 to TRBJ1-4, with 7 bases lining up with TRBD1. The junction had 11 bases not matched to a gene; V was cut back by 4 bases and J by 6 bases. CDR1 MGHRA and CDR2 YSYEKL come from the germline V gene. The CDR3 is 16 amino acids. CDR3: CASSLGRGQEYEKLFF. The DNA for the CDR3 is TGCGCCAGCAGCCTGGGACGAGGACAGGAATATGAAAAACTGTTTTTT.

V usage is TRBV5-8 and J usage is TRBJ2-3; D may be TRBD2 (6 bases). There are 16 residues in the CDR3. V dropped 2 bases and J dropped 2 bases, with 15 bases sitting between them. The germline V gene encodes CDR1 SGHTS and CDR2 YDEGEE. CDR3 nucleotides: TGTGCCAGCAGCTTAAGGCGGGGTTGGGACACAGATACGCAGTATTTT. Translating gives CASSLRRGWDTDTQYF.

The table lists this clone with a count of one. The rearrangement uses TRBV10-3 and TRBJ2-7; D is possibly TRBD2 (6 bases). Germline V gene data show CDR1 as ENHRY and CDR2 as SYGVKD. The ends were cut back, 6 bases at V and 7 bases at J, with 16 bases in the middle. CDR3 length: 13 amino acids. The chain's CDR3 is CAIRAVRGREQYF. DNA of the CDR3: TGTGCCATCAGGGCCGTGCGGGGCAGGGAGCAGTACTTC.

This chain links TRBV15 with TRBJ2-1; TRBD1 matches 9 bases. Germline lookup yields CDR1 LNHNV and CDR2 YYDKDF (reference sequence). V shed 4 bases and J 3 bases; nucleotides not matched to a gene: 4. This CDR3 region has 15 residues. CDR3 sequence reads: CATSIGQGFYNEQFF. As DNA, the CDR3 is TGTGCCACCAGCATAGGACAGGGGTTCTACAATGAGCAGTTCTTC. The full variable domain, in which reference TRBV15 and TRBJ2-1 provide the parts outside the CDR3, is DAMVIQNPRYQVTQFGKPVTLSCSQTLNHNVMYWYQQKSSQAPKLLFHYYDKDFNNEADTPDNFQSRRPNTSFCFLDIRSPGLGDTAMYLCATSIGQGFYNEQFFGPGTRLTVL.

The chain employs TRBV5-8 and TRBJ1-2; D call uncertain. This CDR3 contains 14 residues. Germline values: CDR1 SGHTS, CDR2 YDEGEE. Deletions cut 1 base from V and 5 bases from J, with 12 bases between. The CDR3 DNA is TGTGCCAGCAGCTTGCGAGACCACAGTTATGGCTACACCTTC. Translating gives CASSLRDHSYGYTF.

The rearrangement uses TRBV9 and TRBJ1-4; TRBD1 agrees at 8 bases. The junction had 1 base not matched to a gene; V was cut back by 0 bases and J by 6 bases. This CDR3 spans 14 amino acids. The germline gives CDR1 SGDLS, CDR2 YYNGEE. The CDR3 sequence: CASSVDRGDEKLFF. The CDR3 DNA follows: TGTGCCAGCAGCGTAGACAGGGGGGATGAAAAACTGTTTTTT.

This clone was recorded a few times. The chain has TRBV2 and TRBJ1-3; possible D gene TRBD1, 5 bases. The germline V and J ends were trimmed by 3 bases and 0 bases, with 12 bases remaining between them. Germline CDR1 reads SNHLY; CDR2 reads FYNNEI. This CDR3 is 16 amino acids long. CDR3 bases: TGTGCCAGCAGTGAGCAGGGTTTATACTCTGGAAACACCATATATTTT. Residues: CASSEQGLYSGNTIYF.

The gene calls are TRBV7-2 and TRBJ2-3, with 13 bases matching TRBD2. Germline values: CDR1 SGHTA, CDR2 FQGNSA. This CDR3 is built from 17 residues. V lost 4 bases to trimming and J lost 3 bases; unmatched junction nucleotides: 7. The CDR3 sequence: CASSSTRTSGGTDTQYF. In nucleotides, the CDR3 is TGTGCCAGCAGCTCGACACGGACTAGCGGGGGAACAGATACGCAGTATTTT.

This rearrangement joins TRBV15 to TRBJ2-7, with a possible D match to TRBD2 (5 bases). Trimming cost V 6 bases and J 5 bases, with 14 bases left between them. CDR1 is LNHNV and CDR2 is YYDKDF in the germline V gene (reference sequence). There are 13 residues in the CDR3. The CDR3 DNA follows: TGTGCCACCAGTAATGGGTGGAGGAACGAGCAGTACGTC. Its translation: CATSNGWRNEQYV.

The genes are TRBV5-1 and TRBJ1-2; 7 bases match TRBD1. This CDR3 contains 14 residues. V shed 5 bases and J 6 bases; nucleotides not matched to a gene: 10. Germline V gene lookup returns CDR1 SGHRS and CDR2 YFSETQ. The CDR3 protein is CASRTTTGSHGYTF. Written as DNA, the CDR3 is TGCGCCAGCAGAACAACGACAGGGTCCCATGGCTACACCTTC. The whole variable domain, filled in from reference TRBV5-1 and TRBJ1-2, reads KAGVTQTPRYLIKTRGQQVTLSCSPISGHRSVSWYQQTPGQGLQFLFEYFSETQRNKGNFPGRFSGRQFSNSRSEMNVSTLELGDSALYLCASRTTTGSHGYTFGSGTRLTVV.

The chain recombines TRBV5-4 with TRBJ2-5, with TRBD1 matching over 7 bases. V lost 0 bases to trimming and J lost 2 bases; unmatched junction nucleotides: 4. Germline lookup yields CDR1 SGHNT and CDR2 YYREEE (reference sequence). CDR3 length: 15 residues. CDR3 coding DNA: TGTGCCAGCAGCTTGGGACAGGGTTGGCAAGAGACCCAGTACTTC. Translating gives CASSLGQGWQETQYF.

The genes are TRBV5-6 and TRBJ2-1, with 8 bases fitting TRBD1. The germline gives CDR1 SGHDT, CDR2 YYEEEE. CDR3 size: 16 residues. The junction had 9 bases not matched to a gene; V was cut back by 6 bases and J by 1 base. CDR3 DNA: TGTGCCAGCACCTTTAGAGGGACAGGTTCCTACAATGAGCAGTTCTTC. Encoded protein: CASTFRGTGSYNEQFF.

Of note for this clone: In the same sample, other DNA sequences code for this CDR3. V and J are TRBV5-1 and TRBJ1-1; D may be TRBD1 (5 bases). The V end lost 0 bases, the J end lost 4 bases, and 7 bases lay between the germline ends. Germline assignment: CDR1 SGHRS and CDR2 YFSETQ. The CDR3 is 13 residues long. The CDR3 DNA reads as TGCGCCAGCAGCTTGGCAGGGTTCACTGAAGCTTTCTTT. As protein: CASSLAGFTEAFF.

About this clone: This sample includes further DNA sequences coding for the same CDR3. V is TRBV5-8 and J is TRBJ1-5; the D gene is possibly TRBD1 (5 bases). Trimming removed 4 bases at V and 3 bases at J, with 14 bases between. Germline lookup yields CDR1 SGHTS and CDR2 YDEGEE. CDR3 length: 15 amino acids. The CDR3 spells CASSLEGASNQPQHF. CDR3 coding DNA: TGTGCCAGCAGCCTCGAAGGGGCTTCCAATCAGCCCCAGCATTTT.

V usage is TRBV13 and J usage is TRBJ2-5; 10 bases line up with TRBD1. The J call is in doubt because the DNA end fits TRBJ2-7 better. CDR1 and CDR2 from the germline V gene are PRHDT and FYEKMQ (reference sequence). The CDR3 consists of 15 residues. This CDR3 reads CASSSLGQGSYEQYF. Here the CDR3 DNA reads TGTGCCAGCAGCTCGTTGGGACAGGGGTCCTACGAGCAGTACTTC.

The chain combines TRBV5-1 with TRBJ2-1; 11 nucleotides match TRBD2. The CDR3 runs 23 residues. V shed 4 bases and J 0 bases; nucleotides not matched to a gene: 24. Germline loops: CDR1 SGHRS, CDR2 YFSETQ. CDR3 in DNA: TGCGCCAGCAGCCCCATGGGAATCGGGACTAGCGGAAGGGGAGCAGGCTCCTACAATGAGCAGTTCTTC. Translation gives CASSPMGIGTSGRGAGSYNEQFF.

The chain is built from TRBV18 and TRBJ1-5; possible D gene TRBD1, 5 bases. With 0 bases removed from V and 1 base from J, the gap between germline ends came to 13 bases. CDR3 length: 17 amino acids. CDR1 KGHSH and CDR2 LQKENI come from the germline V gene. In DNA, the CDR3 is TGTGCCAGCTCACCACCGGGGGGAAGCCTGAGCAATCAGCCCCAGCATTTT. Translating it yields CASSPPGGSLSNQPQHF. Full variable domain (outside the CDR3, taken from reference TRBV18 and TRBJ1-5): NAGVMQNPRHLVRRRGQEARLRCSPMKGHSHVYWYRQLPEEGLKFMVYLQKENIIDESGMPKERFSAEFPKEGPSILRIQQVVRGDSAAYFCASSPPGGSLSNQPQHFGDGTRLSIL.

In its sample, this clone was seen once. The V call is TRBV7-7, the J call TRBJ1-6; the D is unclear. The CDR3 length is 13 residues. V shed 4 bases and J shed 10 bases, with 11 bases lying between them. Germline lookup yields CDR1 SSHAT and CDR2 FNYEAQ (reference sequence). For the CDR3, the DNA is TGTGCCAGCAGCTCGTCTCCGGGGTCACCCCTCCACTTT. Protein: CASSSSPGSPLHF.

CDR3 in DNA: TGCGCCAGCACCTCGCCAACTATGAACACTGAAGCTTTCTTT. This translates into CASTSPTMNTEAFF. The chain recombines TRBV4-1 with TRBJ1-1, with no clear D. Germline CDR1 is MGHRA and CDR2 is YSYEKL. The CDR3 has 14 residues. V was clipped by 7 bases and J by 0 bases, with 12 bases between them.

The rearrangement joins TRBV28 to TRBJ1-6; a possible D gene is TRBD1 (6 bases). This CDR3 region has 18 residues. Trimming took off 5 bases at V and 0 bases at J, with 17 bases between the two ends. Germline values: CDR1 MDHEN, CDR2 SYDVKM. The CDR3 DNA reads TGTGCCAGCAGTCATCGCACAGGGACAAGCTCCTATAATTCACCCCTCCACTTT. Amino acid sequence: CASSHRTGTSSYNSPLHF.

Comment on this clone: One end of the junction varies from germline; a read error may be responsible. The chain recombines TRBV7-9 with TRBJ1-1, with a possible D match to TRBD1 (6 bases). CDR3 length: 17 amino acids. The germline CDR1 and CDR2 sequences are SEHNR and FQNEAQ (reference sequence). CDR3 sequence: CSSSPRGPGRLNSEAFF. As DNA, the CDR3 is TGTTCCAGCAGCCCGCGGGGGCCCGGTCGGTTGAACAGTGAAGCTTTCTTT. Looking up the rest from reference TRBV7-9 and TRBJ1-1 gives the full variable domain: DTGVSQNPRHKITKRGQNVTFRCDPISEHNRLYWYRQTLGQGPEFLTYFQNEAQLEKSRLLSDRFSAERPKGSFSTLEIQRTEQGDSAMYLCSSSPRGPGRLNSEAFFGQGTRLTVV.